This T cell receptor (beta chain) came from a study of cytomegalovirus exposure and HLA in healthy donors. Across the whole study: Previous work identified 100 million or so unique TCR beta sequences from around 200 million T cells. Study results and limitations: Being indistinguishable, some V segments were excluded, TRBV6-2 and TRBV6-3 among them. With DRB1 most and HLA-C fewest, TCR association rates differed between HLA loci in a later analysis. The study designated about 180 TCR beta chains cytomegalovirus-associated.

This clone was counted a few times. The antigen is not known. Germline V gives CDR1 SGHNT, CDR2 YYREEE (reference sequence). V lost 10 bases and J lost 0, with 6 bases in between. The CDR3 totals 11 residues. This PCR relied on a set of 60 Vbeta primers and 13 Jbeta primers. Repertoires were generated with immunoSEQ multiplex PCR, while TCRdb's copy carries only in-frame clones and drops some. The sample contains about 140,000 clones, 88% of which appear only once. The specimen sequenced was PBMCs. The rearrangement uses TRBV5-4 and TRBJ2-3, with D possibly TRBD2 on 5 matching bases. This clonotype originated in a woman aged 40 to 50 in good health and CMV-seronegative. This CDR3 is CAGGSTDTQYF. CDR3 bases: TGTGCCGGAGGAAGCACAGATACGCAGTATTTT.